These 32 T cell receptor beta chains came from one sample sequenced in a study of shared clonotypes between healthy human individuals. Some clones are missing from TCRdb's copy, which holds only in-frame ones; the method was immunoSEQ multiplex PCR. The data contain 600,000 to 750,000 clones, roughly 91% of them singletons. Sequenced input: memory CD8+ T cells from PBMCs. Subset given: CD45RO+ cells pooled with CCR7-negative TemRA cells. These receptors came from a man younger than 30 in good health. Some clones in this sample may be carry-over from other donors' samples.

The chain has TRBV5-1 and TRBJ2-5; the D is unclear. CDR3 size: 15 residues. The germline V and J ends were trimmed by 3 bases and 2 bases, with 14 bases remaining between them. Germline V gene data show CDR1 as SGHRS and CDR2 as YFSETQ. The CDR3 bases are TGCGCCAGCAGCTCTGGATCGCGACGGCAAGAGACCCAGTACTTC. Translated: CASSSGSRRQETQYF.

V gene TRBV12-5 combines with J gene TRBJ2-1; perhaps TRBD2 as D (6 bases). The V end lost 6 bases, the J end lost 1 base, and 10 bases lay between the germline ends. The CDR3 spans 14 residues. CDR1 is LGHNT and CDR2 is FRNRAP in the germline V gene. CDR3 protein: CASGYAGSYNEQFF. CDR3 DNA: TGTGCTAGTGGCTATGCGGGGTCCTACAATGAGCAGTTCTTC.

The rearrangement joins TRBV15 to TRBJ2-1, with unresolved D. V shed 3 bases and J shed 6 bases, with 9 bases lying between them. There are 13 residues in the CDR3. Per germline, CDR1 LNHNV and CDR2 YYDKDF (reference sequence). CDR3 DNA: TGTGCCACCAGCAGGCCTGCCAGCAATGAGCAGTTCTTC. Protein: CATSRPASNEQFF. Full variable domain (missing parts from reference TRBV15 and TRBJ2-1): DAMVIQNPRYQVTQFGKPVTLSCSQTLNHNVMYWYQQKSSQAPKLLFHYYDKDFNNEADTPDNFQSRRPNTSFCFLDIRSPGLGDTAMYLCATSRPASNEQFFGPGTRLTVL.

The chain's CDR3 is CASSLAQGAREQYF. CDR3 bases: TGCGCCAGCAGCTTGGCTCAGGGGGCACGCGAGCAGTACTTC. The rearrangement links TRBV5-1 to TRBJ2-7; 8 bases are shared with TRBD1. The CDR3 loop spans 14 amino acids. In germline, CDR1 is SGHRS, CDR2 YFSETQ. Germline trimming cut 0 bases from V and 6 bases from J; bases unmatched to any gene: 5.

The rearrangement links TRBV19 to TRBJ2-1; TRBD2 matches 8 bases. Germline loops: CDR1 LNHDA, CDR2 SQIVND (reference sequence). The CDR3 covers 16 residues. The J segment lost 2 bases and the V segment lost 1 base, leaving 4 bases of the junction unmatched. The CDR3 DNA is TGTGCCAGTAGTATAGGTCGGGAGGGCGCCTACAATGAGCAGTTCTTC. It encodes CASSIGREGAYNEQFF.

V gene TRBV29-1 combines with J gene TRBJ1-2, with 11 nucleotides matching TRBD1. The CDR3 consists of 16 residues. V shed 6 bases, J shed 8 bases, and the junction held 17 bases outside the gene matches. Germline V lookup: CDR1 SQVTM, CDR2 ANQGSEA. CDR3 sequence: CSVWATGTGGKRGYTF. The CDR3 nucleotides are TGCAGCGTCTGGGCTACCGGGACAGGGGGTAAACGAGGCTACACCTTC. The whole variable domain, remainder taken from reference TRBV29-1 and TRBJ1-2, is SAVISQKPSRDICQRGTSLTIQCQVDSQVTMMFWYRQQPGQSLTLIATANQGSEATYESGFVIDKFPISRPNLTFSTLTVSNMSPEDSSIYLCSVWATGTGGKRGYTFGSGTRLTVV.

A single count supports this clone. This chain connects TRBV5-3 to TRBJ2-5; D possibly uses TRBD1 or TRBD2 (5 bases each). TRBV5-3 is labeled an ORF, and its function is uncertain. V gave up 4 bases and J gave up 1 base, with 14 bases separating them. The CDR3 totals 15 residues. CDR3 in amino acids: CARSPPGTFQETQYF. The CDR3 nucleotides are TGTGCCAGAAGCCCGCCGGGGACCTTCCAAGAGACCCAGTACTTC.

V usage is TRBV28 and J usage is TRBJ2-7, with TRBD2 matching over 7 bases. The CDR3 is 14 residues long. V lost 4 bases and J lost 6; bases outside the gene matches: 9. Germline CDR1 and CDR2: MDHEN and SYDVKM. CDR3 protein: CASSSPPGGGEQYF. The CDR3 nucleotides read TGTGCCAGCAGTTCCCCCCCGGGAGGCGGCGAGCAGTACTTC.

The rearrangement uses TRBV29-1 and TRBJ2-2, with D unclear. The V gene's germline CDR1 is SQVTM and CDR2 ANQGSEA. The V gene lost 7 bases and the J gene lost 1 base, with 7 bases spanning the gap. The CDR3 is 12 residues long. CDR3 loop: CSALGNTGELFF. CDR3 DNA: TGCAGCGCCCTGGGGAACACCGGGGAGCTGTTTTTT.

This clone appeared once. The gene calls are TRBV27 and TRBJ2-7; D tentatively fits TRBD1 or TRBD2 (5 bases each). Trimming removed 4 bases from V and 6 bases from J, with 10 bases in between. Germline V gene sequence: CDR1 MNHEY, CDR2 SMNVEV (reference sequence). This CDR3 spans 12 amino acids. CDR3 bases: TGTGCCAGCAGTTGGGGGAAGGGCGAGCAGTACTTC. Protein product: CASSWGKGEQYF.

DNA of the CDR3: TGTGCCAGCAGCTACGGGACAGGGCCCGGGGAGCAGTACTTC. Protein: CASSYGTGPGEQYF. The J gene is TRBJ2-7, the V gene TRBV5-6; TRBD1 agrees at 9 bases. V lost 3 bases to trimming and J lost 7 bases; unmatched junction nucleotides: 8. Germline V gene sequence: CDR1 SGHDT, CDR2 YYEEEE. This CDR3 has 14 amino acids.

The V call is TRBV27, the J call TRBJ2-3; the match to TRBD2 covers 7 bases. Trimming removed 5 bases from V and 6 bases from J; junction bases left unmatched: 17. Germline-derived CDR1 and CDR2 are MNHEY and SMNVEV (reference sequence). The CDR3 consists of 17 residues. The DNA of the CDR3 is TGTGCCAGCAGTCGAACCAAGTCGCAGCGGGACTGGGATACGCAGTATTTT. Translating gives CASSRTKSQRDWDTQYF.

The chain joins TRBV27 to TRBJ2-5; TRBD1 aligns across 11 bases. Unmatched junction bases numbered 3, after V lost 4 bases and J lost 5 bases. CDR3 length equals 14 residues. CDR1 and CDR2 (germline): MNHEY, SMNVEV (reference sequence). In nucleotides, the CDR3 is TGTGCCAGCAGTTGGACAGGGGGCGGGGAGACCCAGTACTTC. Protein: CASSWTGGGETQYF.

V and J are TRBV10-3 and TRBJ2-7; 7 bases are shared with TRBD2. CDR1 and CDR2 from the germline V gene are ENHRY and SYGVKD. V trimming: 7 bases; J trimming: 3 bases; junction bases outside the gene matches: 6. The CDR3 spans 13 residues. The CDR3 spells CAIKIPSGYEQYF. In nucleotides, the CDR3 is TGTGCCATCAAGATACCTAGCGGCTACGAGCAGTACTTC.

Remarks on this clone: Since the CDR3 does not end with the conserved phenylalanine or tryptophan, this likely comes from a read error. The DNA is omitted, as the CDR3 cannot be located on it reliably, and the CDR3 follows TCRdb's listing. The J gene is TRBJ1-2, the V gene TRBV11-2; the table's D call, TRBD1, was not checked against the DNA. Germline CDR1 is SGHAT and CDR2 is FQNNGV. The CDR3 region is 13 residues in length, termini included. CDR3: CASSLDPIHLQLT.

This sequence joins TRBV7-9 and TRBJ2-2; the D gene is possibly TRBD2 (6 bases). This CDR3 is 16 amino acids long. Trimming took 3 bases from V and 8 from J, leaving 19 bases between them. Germline V gene lookup returns CDR1 SEHNR and CDR2 FQNEAQ (reference sequence). This CDR3 is CASSLRKGTLLGELFF. The DNA of the CDR3 is TGTGCCAGCAGCTTGAGGAAGGGGACTTTGCTTGGGGAGCTGTTTTTT.

The gene calls are TRBV9 and TRBJ2-3; unclear D gene. This CDR3 region has 14 residues. Germline lookup yields CDR1 SGDLS and CDR2 YYNGEE. The V end lost 4 bases, the J end lost 3 bases, and 12 bases lay between the germline ends. CDR3 amino acids: CASSPNAPTDTQYF. As DNA, the CDR3 is TGTGCCAGCAGCCCTAACGCCCCAACAGATACGCAGTATTTT.

The chain is built from TRBV19 and TRBJ1-5; 8 bases align to TRBD1. CDR3 length equals 15 residues. The germline CDR1 and CDR2 sequences are LNHDA and SQIVND (reference sequence). The V segment lost 3 bases and the J segment 1 base; nucleotides outside the gene matches: 2. The chain's CDR3 is CASSIRTGSNQPQHF. The CDR3 DNA sequence: TGTGCCAGTAGTATCAGGACAGGGAGCAATCAGCCCCAGCATTTT.

The rearrangement uses TRBV7-8 and TRBJ2-7, with D tentatively TRBD1 or TRBD2 (5 bases each). This CDR3 contains 15 residues. V was cut by 6 bases and J by 6 bases, with 21 bases left in between. The germline V gene has CDR1 SGHVS and CDR2 FQNEAQ. CDR3 DNA sequence: TGTGCCAGCAGACCAAGGGGCCGAGGGACCCTCGAGCAGTACTTC. It specifies CASRPRGRGTLEQYF.

The rearrangement joins TRBV4-3 to TRBJ2-2, with TRBD2 identical over 9 bases. Trimming took 0 bases from V and 4 from J; bases not matched to a gene: 9. This CDR3 comprises 18 residues. In germline, CDR1 is LGHNA, CDR2 YSLEER. The CDR3 DNA reads TGCGCCAGCAGCCAAGATCGGGGACTAGCCTATCTCACCGGGGAGCTGTTTTTT. It is translated as CASSQDRGLAYLTGELFF.

The chain combines TRBV7-9 with TRBJ2-1; possible D gene TRBD2, 6 bases. This CDR3 has 15 amino acids. Per the germline V gene, CDR1 is SEHNR and CDR2 is FQNEAQ (reference sequence). The V end lost 5 bases, the J end lost 5 bases, and 16 bases lay between the germline ends. The CDR3 loop reads CASSPPPSDHNEQFF. The CDR3 DNA is TGTGCCAGCAGCCCTCCCCCTAGCGACCACAATGAGCAGTTCTTC.

This rearrangement joins TRBV28 to TRBJ1-1; D is possibly TRBD1 (5 bases). Trimming shortened V by 6 bases and J by 5 bases, and 16 bases separated the two germline ends. There are 14 residues in the CDR3. CDR1 MDHEN and CDR2 SYDVKM come from the germline V gene. The CDR3 sequence: CASSQGRAKTEAFF. The CDR3 DNA follows: TGTGCCAGCAGCCAGGGCAGGGCGAAGACTGAAGCTTTCTTT.

The J gene is TRBJ2-5, the V gene TRBV5-5; D remains unclear. This CDR3 is built from 14 residues. With 4 bases removed from V and 0 bases from J, the gap between germline ends came to 10 bases. Germline loops: CDR1 SGHKS, CDR2 YYEKEE (reference sequence). CDR3 region: CASSPDANQETQYF. As DNA, the CDR3 is TGTGCCAGCAGCCCGGACGCAAACCAAGAGACCCAGTACTTC.

The chain combines TRBV7-8 with TRBJ2-7; perhaps TRBD2 as D (7 bases). This CDR3 has 18 amino acids. The V gene lost 5 bases and the J gene lost 0 bases, with 23 bases spanning the gap. Germline V lookup: CDR1 SGHVS, CDR2 FQNEAQ. CDR3 residues: CASSLPTGLQRGSYEQYF. The CDR3 DNA reads as TGTGCCAGCAGCCTACCAACAGGGCTCCAGCGGGGCTCCTACGAGCAGTACTTC.

This chain connects TRBV4-2 to TRBJ2-1, with TRBD2 as a possible D gene (6 bases). V was cut by 1 base and J by 4 bases, with 14 bases left in between. The CDR3 consists of 16 residues. Germline V CDR1 and CDR2: LGHNA, YNFKEQ. CDR3 sequence (DNA): TGTGCCAGCAGCCAAGGTCGGGAGTTAGGGTACAATGAGCAGTTCTTC. Translation: CASSQGRELGYNEQFF.

Concerning this clone: A read error likely explains this, since a far larger clone differs by one base. The chain recombines TRBV7-8 with TRBJ2-3, with 8 nucleotides matching TRBD2. Germline values: CDR1 SGHVS, CDR2 FQNEAQ. V lost 5 bases to trimming and J lost 0 bases; unmatched junction nucleotides: 4. CDR3 size: 15 residues. CDR3 region: CASSPLAASTDTQYF. Written as DNA, the CDR3 is TGTGCCAGCAGCCCACTAGCGGCTAGCACAGATACGCAGTATTTT.

V and J are TRBV9 and TRBJ2-1; no definite D call. The length of the CDR3 is 14 residues. CDR1 SGDLS and CDR2 YYNGEE come from the germline V gene. The V gene lost 2 bases and the J gene lost 9 bases, with 15 bases spanning the gap. The CDR3 nucleotides are TGTGCCAGCAGCGTCTATGGATCTTTACTTGAGCAGTTCTTC. Translating it yields CASSVYGSLLEQFF. Variable domain in full (rest from reference TRBV9 and TRBJ2-1): DSGVTQTPKHLITATGQRVTLRCSPRSGDLSVYWYQQSLDQGLQFLIQYYNGEERAKGNILERFSAQQFPDLHSELNLSSLELGDSALYFCASSVYGSLLEQFFGPGTRLTVL.

Notes on this clone: At the DNA level, this CDR3 is encoded by other sequences in the same sample as well. J is TRBJ2-7 and V is TRBV28; 7 bases align to TRBD2. CDR3 length equals 14 residues. The V gene end was trimmed by 3 bases and the J gene end by 4 bases; junction bases not matched to a gene: 6. The germline V gene has CDR1 MDHEN and CDR2 SYDVKM. This CDR3 is CASSFGLADYEQYF. In DNA form, the CDR3 reads TGTGCCAGCAGTTTCGGTCTAGCGGATTACGAGCAGTACTTC.

The count of this clone is one. The CDR3 DNA is TGTGCCAGCAGCCACCGTTACCCGAAGGGGTTGCGCAACTATGGCTACACCTTC. Residues: CASSHRYPKGLRNYGYTF. V is TRBV5-6 and J is TRBJ1-2; a possible D gene is TRBD1 (5 bases). This CDR3 has 18 amino acids. The ends were cut back, 4 bases at V and 2 bases at J, with 24 bases in the middle. CDR1 SGHDT and CDR2 YYEEEE come from the germline V gene. Full variable domain (remainder filled in from reference TRBV5-6 and TRBJ1-2): DAGVTQSPTHLIKTRGQQVTLRCSPKSGHDTVSWYQQALGQGPQFIFQYYEEEERQRGNFPDRFSGHQFPNYSSELNVNALLLGDSALYLCASSHRYPKGLRNYGYTFGSGTRLTVV.

The chain carries TRBV7-9 and TRBJ2-3; 12 bases agree with TRBD2. The V and J ends lost 5 bases and 5 bases, in that order; junction bases with no gene match: 8. CDR1 is SEHNR, CDR2 FQNEAQ, per germline (reference sequence). The CDR3 contains 16 residues. CDR3 sequence: CASSARLAGEEDTQYF. CDR3 nucleotides: TGTGCCAGCAGCGCCAGACTAGCGGGAGAGGAAGATACGCAGTATTTT.

The chain recombines TRBV11-2 with TRBJ2-2; 9 bases agree with TRBD2. Germline lookup yields CDR1 SGHAT and CDR2 FQNNGV. This CDR3 is 18 amino acids long. V was pared by 4 bases and J by 0 bases, with 9 bases of the junction left unmatched. CDR3 amino acids: CASSSPSGAHPNTGELFF. The CDR3 bases are TGTGCCAGCAGCTCCCCTAGCGGGGCTCACCCGAACACCGGGGAGCTGTTTTTT.

V is TRBV2 and J is TRBJ2-4; 10 bases map to TRBD2. This CDR3 has 19 amino acids. The V gene's germline CDR1 is SNHLY and CDR2 FYNNEI. The V and J ends lost 3 bases and 2 bases, in that order; junction bases with no gene match: 13. The CDR3 DNA is TGTGCCAGCAGTGAGGCGCTAGCGGGAGATACTTACTCCAAAAACATTCAGTACTTC. This sequence encodes CASSEALAGDTYSKNIQYF.